This TCR beta chain originates from a study of control samples from healthy donors and cancer patients. V dropped 5 bases and J dropped 4 bases, with 12 bases sitting between them. The germline gives CDR1 SGHTA, CDR2 FQGNSA. There are 13 residues in the CDR3. Method: immunoSEQ multiplex PCR; TCRdb's copy keeps in-frame clones and lacks some. This repertoire includes some 190,000 clones. Material: blood. The TCR sequence derives from a woman aged 30 to 39 in good health. This sequence joins TRBV7-2 and TRBJ2-7, with D perhaps matching TRBD1 or TRBD2 (6 bases each). CDR3 amino acids: CASSAGHTYEQYF. The CDR3 region has the DNA TGTGCCAGCAGCGCGGGACATACTTACGAGCAGTACTTC.